This entry is about one TCR beta chain. The antigen is undetermined. The V end was cut by 6 bases, the J end by 8 bases, with 7 bases between. Germline-derived CDR1 and CDR2 are SNHLY and FYNNEI. This CDR3 contains 11 residues. The data belong to a study of T-cell memory formation after mild COVID-19. Study details: In these data, TCR clusters were largely donor specific. Findings of the study overall: Mainly in CM and EM were contracting CD4+ clones; CD8+ were in EMRA.

MiXCR was run by TCRdb on the 5' RACE reads, yielding one entry per CDR3 protein. The profile shows under 400,000 distinct CDR3 sequences, 20% to 25% of them singletons. The sequenced sample was PBMCs or a T cell subset sorted from them (not recorded which). V and J are TRBV2 and TRBJ2-2; D gene unclear. This TCR derives from an adult woman who had mild COVID-19 (a few samples of this study predate the infection). Cell type and time point are not known. CDR3 region: CASRVVGELFF. DNA of the CDR3: TGTGCCAGCAGAGTAGTAGGGGAGCTGTTTTTT. The whole variable domain, filled in from reference TRBV2 and TRBJ2-2, reads EPEVTQTPSHQVTQMGQEVILRCVPISNHLYFYWYRQILGQKVEFLVSFYNNEISEKSEIFDDQFSVERPDGSNFTLKIRSTKLEDSAMYFCASRVVGELFFGEGSRLTVL.